The 16 T cell receptor beta chains reported below all come from one sample, sequenced in a study of CD8 T cells in ankylosing spondylitis (dated by TCRdb to between 2016 and 2019). Receptors were amplified or captured by 5' RACE. Sequencing took place on an Illumina HiSeq 2500. Clones were called with MiXCR by TCRdb after fastp trimmed the public reads at Q25, and only in-frame beta chains were retained. Here each entry gathers all rows of one CDR3 protein and keeps the most common genes and DNA. The sample data list some 87,000 distinct CDR3 sequences, and around 25% of these were observed just once. The top ten clonotypes cover 45% to 65% of the sample. Sequencing was performed on blood, either unsorted or a sorted T cell fraction (not recorded which). The receptors stem from a male donor with ankylosing spondylitis or in good health (not recorded which).

The chain couples TRBV10-3 to TRBJ1-5, with 7 bases lining up with TRBD1. CDR3 length: 14 amino acids. V lost 10 bases, J lost 2 bases, and 8 bases stayed unmatched. Germline V gives CDR1 ENHRY, CDR2 SYGVKD. Here the CDR3 reads CATYRGEGNQPQHF. The CDR3 region has the DNA TGTGCCACCTACAGGGGTGAGGGCAATCAGCCCCAGCATTTT.

This clonotype has just a few counts. The chain couples TRBV5-1 to TRBJ1-5, with D possibly TRBD1 on 6 matching bases. Deletions cut 1 base from V and 1 base from J, with 9 bases between. Germline V gene lookup returns CDR1 SGHRS and CDR2 YFSETQ. This CDR3 spans 15 amino acids. The CDR3 sequence: CASSLTGMSNQPQHF. DNA of the CDR3: TGCGCCAGCAGCTTGACAGGGATGAGCAATCAGCCCCAGCATTTT.

This clonotype was found a few times. The chain couples TRBV7-3 to TRBJ2-2; 9 bases agree with TRBD1. The CDR3 contains 15 residues. The trim removed 7 bases at V and 6 bases at J, leaving 9 bases unmatched. The germline gives CDR1 SGHTA, CDR2 FQGTGA. CDR3 sequence: CASIIGQGRAGELFF. CDR3 nucleotides: TGTGCCAGCATCATAGGACAGGGGAGGGCCGGGGAGCTGTTTTTT. The whole variable domain, remainder taken from reference TRBV7-3 and TRBJ2-2, is GAGVSQTPSNKVTEKGKYVELRCDPISGHTALYWYRQSLGQGPEFLIYFQGTGAADDSGLPNDRFFAVRPEGSVSTLKIQRTERGDSAVYLCASIIGQGRAGELFFGEGSRLTVL.

The chain combines TRBV3-1 with TRBJ2-2; D call uncertain. Trimming shortened V by 4 bases and J by 1 base, and 10 bases separated the two germline ends. This CDR3 is 15 amino acids long. Germline V lookup: CDR1 LGHDT, CDR2 YNNKEL (reference sequence). The CDR3 DNA follows: TGTGCCAGCAGCCCCCAAATCGTGAACACCGGGGAGCTGTTTTTT. It codes for CASSPQIVNTGELFF. Full variable domain (rest looked up from reference TRBV3-1 and TRBJ2-2): DTAVSQTPKYLVTQMGNDKSIKCEQNLGHDTMYWYKQDSKKFLKIMFSYNNKELIINETVPNRFSPKSPDKAHLNLHINSLELGDSAVYFCASSPQIVNTGELFFGEGSRLTVL.

The V gene is TRBV5-1, the J gene TRBJ1-1; D gene ambiguous. Germline V gene lookup returns CDR1 SGHRS and CDR2 YFSETQ. This CDR3 is built from 14 residues. The ends were cut back, 5 bases at V and 1 base at J, with 12 bases in the middle. For the CDR3, the DNA is TGCGCCAGCAGTGTAGTTCCAACGAACACTGAAGCTTTCTTT. Its protein product is CASSVVPTNTEAFF.

There are a few counts of this clonotype. This chain joins TRBV5-1 and TRBJ1-1, with D unclear. The germline CDR1 and CDR2 sequences are SGHRS and YFSETQ. This CDR3 is 13 amino acids long. Trimming stripped 0 bases from V and 1 base from J, with 4 bases between. The CDR3 spells CASSLGTNTEAFF. CDR3 sequence (DNA): TGCGCCAGCAGCTTGGGAACGAACACTGAAGCTTTCTTT.

The rearrangement uses TRBV20-1 and TRBJ1-1, with 12 bases identical to TRBD1. The V gene's germline CDR1 is DFQATT and CDR2 SNEGSKA (reference sequence). The CDR3 totals 15 residues. The CDR3 coding sequence is TGCCGGACCCCCGGGACAGGGGGCGGAATTGCTGAAGCTTTCTTT. Amino acids: CRTPGTGGGIAEAFF.

The chain carries TRBV15 and TRBJ2-5; D uncertain. The V end lost 0 bases, the J end lost 7 bases, and 3 bases lay between the germline ends. The CDR3 loop spans 11 amino acids. The germline V gene has CDR1 LNHNV and CDR2 YYDKDF (reference sequence). This CDR3 reads CATSREGTQYF. The CDR3 DNA follows: TGTGCCACCAGCAGAGAGGGGACCCAGTACTTC.

This clonotype was counted once. The chain uses TRBV5-1 and TRBJ2-1; 11 bases line up with TRBD1. Unmatched junction bases numbered 7, after V lost 2 bases and J lost 9 bases. This CDR3 has 15 amino acids. Germline CDR1 is SGHRS and CDR2 is YFSETQ. The CDR3 spells CASSFSGTGGGEQFF. The CDR3 DNA is TGCGCCAGCAGCTTTTCCGGGACAGGGGGAGGTGAGCAGTTCTTC.

The chain's CDR3 is CAIRGGSAGETQYF. CDR3 nucleotide sequence: TGTGCCATTAGGGGGGGGTCAGCTGGAGAGACCCAGTACTTC. The chain is built from TRBV10-3 and TRBJ2-5; a weak D match, TRBD2 (7 bases). CDR1 is ENHRY, CDR2 SYGVKD, per germline. The V end lost 9 bases, the J end lost 4 bases, and 18 bases lay between the germline ends. The CDR3 runs 14 residues.

This clonotype came up a few times. This chain links TRBV20-1 with TRBJ2-5; D perhaps matches TRBD2 (6 bases). Deletions cut 5 bases from V and 5 bases from J, with 15 bases between. Per germline, CDR1 DFQATT and CDR2 SNEGSKA (reference sequence). The CDR3 is 13 residues long. This CDR3 is CSAPGAGLETQYF. The CDR3, as DNA: TGCAGTGCTCCGGGAGCAGGGCTGGAGACCCAGTACTTC.

This clonotype was detected many times. This chain joins TRBV29-1 and TRBJ1-2; no definite D call. The CDR3 covers 13 residues. V lost 2 bases, J lost 9 bases, and 16 bases lay in between. Per germline, CDR1 SQVTM and CDR2 ANQGSEA. The CDR3 DNA reads as TGCAGCGTTGAACTTGGCTGGGTTAATCGCTACACCTTC. This gives the protein CSVELGWVNRYTF.

The chain recombines TRBV5-1 with TRBJ1-2, with D uncertain. Trimming left V 4 bases short and J 3 bases short, with 16 bases between. Germline CDR1 and CDR2: SGHRS and YFSETQ. The CDR3 extends over 15 amino acids. CDR3 protein: CASSQTVGSDYGYTF. The CDR3 region has the DNA TGCGCCAGCAGCCAAACCGTGGGCTCAGACTATGGCTACACCTTC.

The chain uses TRBV27 and TRBJ2-4; D gene ambiguous. V dropped 3 bases and J dropped 6 bases, with 12 bases sitting between them. This CDR3 has 14 residues. Germline lookup yields CDR1 MNHEY and CDR2 SMNVEV (reference sequence). Here the CDR3 reads CASSFYSSTNIQYF. In nucleotides, the CDR3 is TGTGCCAGCAGTTTTTACAGTTCGACAAACATTCAGTACTTC.

The chain links TRBV7-8 to TRBJ1-5; no firm D call. Germline V gives CDR1 SGHVS, CDR2 FQNEAQ. V was shortened by 2 bases and J by 6 bases, with 5 bases between the two germline ends. This CDR3 has 12 residues. The CDR3 DNA reads TGTGCCAGCAGCTTAAGCCGTCAGCCCCAGCATTTT. Protein: CASSLSRQPQHF.

The rearrangement links TRBV7-3 to TRBJ2-1; 10 bases map to TRBD2. The CDR3 is 16 residues long. With V trimmed by 2 bases and J by 4 bases, 5 bases remained unmatched. CDR1 is SGHTA and CDR2 is FQGTGA in the germline V gene. The CDR3 loop is CASSLELAGNYNEQFF. The CDR3 bases are TGTGCCAGCAGCTTAGAACTAGCGGGAAATTACAATGAGCAGTTCTTC. The variable domain in full, with the rest retrieved from reference TRBV7-3 and TRBJ2-1, is GAGVSQTPSNKVTEKGKYVELRCDPISGHTALYWYRQSLGQGPEFLIYFQGTGAADDSGLPNDRFFAVRPEGSVSTLKIQRTERGDSAVYLCASSLELAGNYNEQFFGPGTRLTVL.